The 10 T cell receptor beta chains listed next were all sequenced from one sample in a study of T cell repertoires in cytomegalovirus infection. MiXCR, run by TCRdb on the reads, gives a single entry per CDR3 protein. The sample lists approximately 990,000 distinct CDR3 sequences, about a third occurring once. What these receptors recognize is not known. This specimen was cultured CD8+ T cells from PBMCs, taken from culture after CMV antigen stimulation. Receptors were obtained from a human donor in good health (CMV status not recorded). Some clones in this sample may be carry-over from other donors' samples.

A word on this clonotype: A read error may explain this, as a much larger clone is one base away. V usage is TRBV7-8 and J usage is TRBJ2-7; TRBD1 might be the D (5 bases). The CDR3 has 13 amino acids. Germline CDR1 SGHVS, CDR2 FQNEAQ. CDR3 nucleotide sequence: TGTGCCAGCAGCCCGGACATAACCTACGAGCTGTACTTC. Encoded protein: CASSPDITYELYF.

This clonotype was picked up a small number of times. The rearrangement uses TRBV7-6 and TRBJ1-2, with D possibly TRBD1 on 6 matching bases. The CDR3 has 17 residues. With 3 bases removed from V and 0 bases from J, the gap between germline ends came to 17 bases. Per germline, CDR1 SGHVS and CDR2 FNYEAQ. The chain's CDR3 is CASSFNLGDTSNYGYTF. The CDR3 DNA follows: TGTGCCAGCAGCTTCAACTTGGGGGACACCTCTAACTATGGCTACACCTTC. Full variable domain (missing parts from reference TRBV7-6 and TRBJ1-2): GAGVSQSPRYKVTKRGQDVALRCDPISGHVSLYWYRQALGQGPEFLTYFNYEAQQDKSGLPNDRFSAERPEGSISTLTIQRTEQRDSAMYRCASSFNLGDTSNYGYTFGSGTRLTVV.

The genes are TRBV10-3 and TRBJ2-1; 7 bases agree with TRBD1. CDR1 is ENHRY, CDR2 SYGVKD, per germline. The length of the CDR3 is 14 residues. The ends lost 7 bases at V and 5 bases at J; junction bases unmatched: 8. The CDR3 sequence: CAINPGTVNNEQFF. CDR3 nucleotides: TGTGCCATCAACCCCGGGACAGTAAACAATGAGCAGTTCTTC.

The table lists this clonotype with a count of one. CDR3 bases: TGTGCCAGCAGCTTACCCAACACGGTCTATGGCTACACCTTC. Its translation: CASSLPNTVYGYTF. The chain is built from TRBV7-8 and TRBJ1-2; D remains ambiguous. Germline V lookup: CDR1 SGHVS, CDR2 FQNEAQ. The CDR3 is made up of 14 amino acids. With 2 bases removed from V and 4 bases from J, the gap between germline ends came to 11 bases.

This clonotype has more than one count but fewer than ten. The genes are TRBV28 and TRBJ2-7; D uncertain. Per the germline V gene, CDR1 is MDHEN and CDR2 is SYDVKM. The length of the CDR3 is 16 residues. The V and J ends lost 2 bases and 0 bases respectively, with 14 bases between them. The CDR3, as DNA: TGTGCCAGCAGTTTAAGGCGCAAATTGAGCTCCTACGAGCAGTACGTC. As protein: CASSLRRKLSSYEQYV.

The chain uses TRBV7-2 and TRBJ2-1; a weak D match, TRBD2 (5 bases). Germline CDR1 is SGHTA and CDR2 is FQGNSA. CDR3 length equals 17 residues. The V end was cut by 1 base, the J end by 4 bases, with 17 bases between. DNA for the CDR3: TGTGCCAGCAGCTTAGTCTCCTCTAACGGGGTTTACAATGAGCAGTTCTTC. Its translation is CASSLVSSNGVYNEQFF.

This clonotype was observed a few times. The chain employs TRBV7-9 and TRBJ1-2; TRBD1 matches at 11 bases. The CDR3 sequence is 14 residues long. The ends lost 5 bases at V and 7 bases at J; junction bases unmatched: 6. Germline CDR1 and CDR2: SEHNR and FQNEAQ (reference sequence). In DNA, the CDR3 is TGTGCCAGCAGCCCGGACAGGGGGCAGTTTGGCTACACCTTC. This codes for CASSPDRGQFGYTF.

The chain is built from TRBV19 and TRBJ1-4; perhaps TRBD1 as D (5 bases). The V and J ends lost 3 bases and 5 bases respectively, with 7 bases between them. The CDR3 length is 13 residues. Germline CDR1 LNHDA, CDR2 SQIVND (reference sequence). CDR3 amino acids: CASSIGANEKLFF. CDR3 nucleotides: TGTGCCAGTAGTATCGGGGCCAATGAAAAACTGTTTTTT.

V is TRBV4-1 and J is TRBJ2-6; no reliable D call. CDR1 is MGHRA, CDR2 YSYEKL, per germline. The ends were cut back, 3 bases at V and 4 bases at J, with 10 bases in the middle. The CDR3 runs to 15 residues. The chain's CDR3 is CASSHPGGGANVLTF. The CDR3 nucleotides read TGCGCCAGCAGCCATCCGGGTGGAGGGGCCAACGTCCTGACTTTC.

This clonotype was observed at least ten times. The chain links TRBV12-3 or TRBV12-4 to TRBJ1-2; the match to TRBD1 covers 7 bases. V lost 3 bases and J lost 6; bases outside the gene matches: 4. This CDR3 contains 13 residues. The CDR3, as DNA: TGTGCCAGCAGTTTTCCAGGGGGGAATGGCTACACCTTC. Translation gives CASSFPGGNGYTF.